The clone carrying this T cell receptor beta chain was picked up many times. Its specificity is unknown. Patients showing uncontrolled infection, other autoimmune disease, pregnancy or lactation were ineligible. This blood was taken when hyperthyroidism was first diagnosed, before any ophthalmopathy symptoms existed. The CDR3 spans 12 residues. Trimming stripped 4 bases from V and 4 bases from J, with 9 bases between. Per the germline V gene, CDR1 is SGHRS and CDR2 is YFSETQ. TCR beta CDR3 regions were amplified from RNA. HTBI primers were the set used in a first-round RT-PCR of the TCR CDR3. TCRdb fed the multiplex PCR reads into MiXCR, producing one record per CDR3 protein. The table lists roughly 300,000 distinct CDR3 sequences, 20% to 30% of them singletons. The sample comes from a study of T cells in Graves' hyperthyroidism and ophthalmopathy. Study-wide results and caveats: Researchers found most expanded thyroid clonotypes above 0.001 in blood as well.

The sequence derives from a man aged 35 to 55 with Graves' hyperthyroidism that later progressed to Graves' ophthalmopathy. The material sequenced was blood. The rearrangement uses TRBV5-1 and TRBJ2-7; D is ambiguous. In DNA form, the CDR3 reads TGCGCCAGCAGCCCGCTAGGTTACGAGCAGTACTTC. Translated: CASSPLGYEQYF.